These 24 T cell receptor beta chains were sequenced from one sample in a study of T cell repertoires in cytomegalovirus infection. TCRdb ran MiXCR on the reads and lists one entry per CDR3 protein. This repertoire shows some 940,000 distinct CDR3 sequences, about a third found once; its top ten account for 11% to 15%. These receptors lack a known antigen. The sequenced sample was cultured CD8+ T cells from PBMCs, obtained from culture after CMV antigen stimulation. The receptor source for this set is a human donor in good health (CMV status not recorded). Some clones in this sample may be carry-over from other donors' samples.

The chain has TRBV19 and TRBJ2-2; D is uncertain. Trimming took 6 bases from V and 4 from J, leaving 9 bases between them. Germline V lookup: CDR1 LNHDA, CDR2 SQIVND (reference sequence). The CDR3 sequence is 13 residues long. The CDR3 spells CASRKVATGELFF. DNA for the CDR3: TGTGCCAGTAGAAAGGTGGCCACCGGGGAGCTGTTTTTT.

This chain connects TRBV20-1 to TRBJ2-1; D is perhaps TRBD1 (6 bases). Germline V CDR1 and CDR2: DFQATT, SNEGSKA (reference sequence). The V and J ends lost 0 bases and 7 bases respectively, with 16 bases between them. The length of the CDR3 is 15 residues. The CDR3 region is CSARDTTRGLNEQFF. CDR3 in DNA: TGCAGTGCTAGAGATACGACCAGGGGTTTGAATGAGCAGTTCTTC.

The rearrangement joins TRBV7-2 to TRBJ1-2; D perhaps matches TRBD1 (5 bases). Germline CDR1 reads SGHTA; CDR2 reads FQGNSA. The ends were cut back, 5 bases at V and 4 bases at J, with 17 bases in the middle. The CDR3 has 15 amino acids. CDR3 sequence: CASSPRSPGTYGYTF. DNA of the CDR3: TGTGCCAGCAGCCCTAGGTCCCCAGGGACCTATGGCTACACCTTC.

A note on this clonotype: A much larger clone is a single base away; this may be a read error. The CDR3 sequence is CANSQTLAGVLDTQYF. The CDR3 DNA sequence: TGTGCCAACAGCCAAACCCTAGCGGGGGTTTTAGATACGCAGTATTTT. The chain combines TRBV12-3 or TRBV12-4 with TRBJ2-3; 10 bases are shared with TRBD2. Germline trimming cut 10 bases from V and 5 bases from J; bases unmatched to any gene: 15. The CDR3 totals 16 residues.

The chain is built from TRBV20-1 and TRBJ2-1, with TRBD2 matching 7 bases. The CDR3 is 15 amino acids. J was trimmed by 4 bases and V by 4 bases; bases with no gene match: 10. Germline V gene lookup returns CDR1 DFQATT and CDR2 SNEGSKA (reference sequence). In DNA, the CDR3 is TGCAGTGCTACGCCCCTGGCTAGCGGATACAATGAGCAGTTCTTC. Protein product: CSATPLASGYNEQFF.

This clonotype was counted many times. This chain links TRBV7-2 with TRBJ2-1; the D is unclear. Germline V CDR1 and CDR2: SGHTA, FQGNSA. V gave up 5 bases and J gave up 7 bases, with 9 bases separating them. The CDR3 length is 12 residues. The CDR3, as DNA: TGTGCCAGCAGCATGACTTATAATGAGCAGTTCTTC. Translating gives CASSMTYNEQFF.

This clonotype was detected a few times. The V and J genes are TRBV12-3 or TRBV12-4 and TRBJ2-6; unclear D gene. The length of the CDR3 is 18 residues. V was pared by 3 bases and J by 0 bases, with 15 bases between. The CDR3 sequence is CASSFYQDGNSGANVLTF. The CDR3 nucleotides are TGTGCCAGCAGTTTCTACCAAGACGGCAACTCTGGGGCCAACGTCCTGACTTTC.

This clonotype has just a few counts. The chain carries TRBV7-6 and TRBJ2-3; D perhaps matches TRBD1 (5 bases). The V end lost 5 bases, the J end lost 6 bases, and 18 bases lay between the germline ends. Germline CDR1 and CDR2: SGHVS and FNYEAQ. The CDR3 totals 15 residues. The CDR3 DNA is TGTGCCAGCAGCAAAGGGGCGCCCGGGCTGGATACGCAGTATTTT. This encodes CASSKGAPGLDTQYF.

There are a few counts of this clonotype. The CDR3, as DNA: TGTGCCAGCAGTCCGAGGGACAGATATTCCTCTGGCTACACCTTC. Encoded protein: CASSPRDRYSSGYTF. This chain uses TRBV27 with TRBJ1-2; TRBD1 matches at 7 bases. This CDR3 is 15 amino acids long. CDR1 MNHEY and CDR2 SMNVEV come from the germline V gene (reference sequence). J lost 7 bases, V lost 5 bases, and 13 bases had no gene match.

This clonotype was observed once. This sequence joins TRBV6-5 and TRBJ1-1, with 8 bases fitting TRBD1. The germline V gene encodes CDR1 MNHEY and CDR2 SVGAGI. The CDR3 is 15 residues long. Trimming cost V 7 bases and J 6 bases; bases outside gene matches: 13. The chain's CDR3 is CASNLMVPGGPEAFF. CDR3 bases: TGTGCCAGCAATTTAATGGTTCCAGGGGGCCCTGAAGCTTTCTTT.

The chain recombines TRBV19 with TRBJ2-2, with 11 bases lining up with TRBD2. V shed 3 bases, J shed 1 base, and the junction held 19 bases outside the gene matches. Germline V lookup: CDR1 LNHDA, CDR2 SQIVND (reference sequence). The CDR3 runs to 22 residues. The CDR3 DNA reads TGTGCCAGTAGTATGGATGGGAGGGGGCGCCTAGCGGGGGGCGTGAACACCGGGGAGCTGTTTTTT. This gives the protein CASSMDGRGRLAGGVNTGELFF.

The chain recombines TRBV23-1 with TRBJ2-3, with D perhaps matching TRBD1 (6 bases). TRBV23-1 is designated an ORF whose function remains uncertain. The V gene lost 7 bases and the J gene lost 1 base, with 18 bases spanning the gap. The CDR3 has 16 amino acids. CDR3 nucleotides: TGCGCCAGCACCTCCGGTCACCCAGGGGGCACAGATACGCAGTATTTT. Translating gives CASTSGHPGGTDTQYF.

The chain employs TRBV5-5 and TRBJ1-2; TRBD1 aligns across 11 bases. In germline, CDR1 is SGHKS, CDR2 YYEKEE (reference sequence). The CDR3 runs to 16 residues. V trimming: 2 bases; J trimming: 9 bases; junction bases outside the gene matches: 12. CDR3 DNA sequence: TGTGCCAGCAGCTTCCTTCCCGGGACAGGGGGTAGTAGCTACACCTTC. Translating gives CASSFLPGTGGSSYTF.

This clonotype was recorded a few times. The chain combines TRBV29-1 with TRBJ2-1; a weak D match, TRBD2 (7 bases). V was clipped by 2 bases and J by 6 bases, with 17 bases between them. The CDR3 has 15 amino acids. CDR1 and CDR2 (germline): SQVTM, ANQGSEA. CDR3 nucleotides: TGCAGCGTTGAATTTCGGCGGGGGCTTATCAATGAGCAGTTCTTC. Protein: CSVEFRRGLINEQFF.

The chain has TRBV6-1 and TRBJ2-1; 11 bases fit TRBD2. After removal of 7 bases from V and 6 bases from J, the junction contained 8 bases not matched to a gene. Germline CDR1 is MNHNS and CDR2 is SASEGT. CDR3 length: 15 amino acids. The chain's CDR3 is CASTPLAGEGNEQFF. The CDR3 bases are TGTGCCAGCACTCCACTAGCGGGGGAAGGCAATGAGCAGTTCTTC.

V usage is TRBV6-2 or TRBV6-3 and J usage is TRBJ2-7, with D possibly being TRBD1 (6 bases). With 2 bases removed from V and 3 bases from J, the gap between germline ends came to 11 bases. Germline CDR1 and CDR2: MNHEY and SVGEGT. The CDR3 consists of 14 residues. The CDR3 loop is CASSYRTAHYEQYV. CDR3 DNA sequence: TGTGCCAGCAGTTACCGGACAGCACACTACGAGCAGTACGTC.

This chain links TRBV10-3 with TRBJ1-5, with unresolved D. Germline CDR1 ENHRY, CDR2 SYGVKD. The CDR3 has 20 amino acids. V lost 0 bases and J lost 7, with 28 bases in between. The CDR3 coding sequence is TGTGCCATCAGTGAGTCGGAGGCTGAAGTAGCAAGTTTCATGCCGCAGCCCCAGCATTTT. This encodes CAISESEAEVASFMPQPQHF.

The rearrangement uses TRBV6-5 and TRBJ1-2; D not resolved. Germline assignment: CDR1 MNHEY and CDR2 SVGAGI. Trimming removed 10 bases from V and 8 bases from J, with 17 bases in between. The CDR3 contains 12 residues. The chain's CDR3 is CATLGWEAGYTF. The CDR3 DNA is TGTGCCACCCTGGGGTGGGAAGCGGGCTACACCTTC.

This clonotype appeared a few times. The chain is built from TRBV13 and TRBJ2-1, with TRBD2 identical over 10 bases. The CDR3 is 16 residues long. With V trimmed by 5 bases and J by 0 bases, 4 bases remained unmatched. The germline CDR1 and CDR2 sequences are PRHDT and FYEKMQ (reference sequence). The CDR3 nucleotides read TGTGCCAGCAGCACTAGCGGGGCCCCCTCCTACAATGAGCAGTTCTTC. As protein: CASSTSGAPSYNEQFF.

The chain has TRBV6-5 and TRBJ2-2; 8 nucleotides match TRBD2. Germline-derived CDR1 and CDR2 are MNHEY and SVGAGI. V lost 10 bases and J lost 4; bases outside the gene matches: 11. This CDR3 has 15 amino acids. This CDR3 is CAISPRGTSTGELFF. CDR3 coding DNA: TGTGCCATCTCACCCCGCGGGACTAGCACCGGGGAGCTGTTTTTT.

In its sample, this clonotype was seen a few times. CDR3 nucleotide sequence: TGCGCCAGCAGCTTGACGTTGGACAGTATCTACGAGCAGTACGTC. It is translated as CASSLTLDSIYEQYV. This chain connects TRBV5-1 to TRBJ2-7; tentatively, D is TRBD1 (6 bases). Germline V gives CDR1 SGHRS, CDR2 YFSETQ. The CDR3 is 15 residues long. V was pared by 1 base and J by 3 bases, with 14 bases between.

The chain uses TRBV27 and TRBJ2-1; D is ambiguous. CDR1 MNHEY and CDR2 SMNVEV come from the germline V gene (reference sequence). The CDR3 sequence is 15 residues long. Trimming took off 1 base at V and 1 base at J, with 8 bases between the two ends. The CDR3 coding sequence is TGTGCCAGCAGTTTATGGGTGGGTTCCTACAATGAGCAGTTCTTC. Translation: CASSLWVGSYNEQFF.

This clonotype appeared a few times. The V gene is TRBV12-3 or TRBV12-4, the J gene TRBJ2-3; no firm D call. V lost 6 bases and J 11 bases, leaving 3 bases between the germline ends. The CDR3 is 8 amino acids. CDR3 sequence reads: CASSLQYF. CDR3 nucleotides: TGTGCCAGCAGCCTGCAGTATTTT.

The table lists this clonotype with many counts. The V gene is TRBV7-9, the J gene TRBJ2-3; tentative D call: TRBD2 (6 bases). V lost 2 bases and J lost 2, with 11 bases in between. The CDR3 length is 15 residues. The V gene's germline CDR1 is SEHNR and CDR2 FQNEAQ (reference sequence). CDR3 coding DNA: TGTGCCAGCAGCTTATGGCGGGGAGACACAGATACGCAGTATTTT. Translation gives CASSLWRGDTDTQYF.